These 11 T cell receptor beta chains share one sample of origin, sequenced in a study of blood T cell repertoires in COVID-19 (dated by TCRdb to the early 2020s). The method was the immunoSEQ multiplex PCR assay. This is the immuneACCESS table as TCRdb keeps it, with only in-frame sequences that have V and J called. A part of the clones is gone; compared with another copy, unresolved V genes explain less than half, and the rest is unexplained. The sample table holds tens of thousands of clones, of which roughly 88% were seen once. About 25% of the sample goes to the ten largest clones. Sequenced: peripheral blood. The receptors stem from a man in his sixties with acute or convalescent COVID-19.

CDR3 DNA sequence: TGTGCCAGCAGCCGCCAGAAGGGGCTCACCCTTAGGCGGACTGAAGCTTTCTTT. Translation: CASSRQKGLTLRRTEAFF. The genes are TRBV27 and TRBJ1-1, with D maybe TRBD1 (5 bases). Germline V gives CDR1 MNHEY, CDR2 SMNVEV (reference sequence). Trimming shortened V by 6 bases and J by 5 bases, and 28 bases separated the two germline ends. The CDR3 extends over 18 amino acids.

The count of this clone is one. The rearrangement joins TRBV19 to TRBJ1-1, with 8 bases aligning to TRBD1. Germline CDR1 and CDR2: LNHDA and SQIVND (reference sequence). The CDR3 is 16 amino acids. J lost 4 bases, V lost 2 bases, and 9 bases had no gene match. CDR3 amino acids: CASSILQGVMGTEAFF. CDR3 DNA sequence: TGTGCCAGTAGTATATTACAGGGGGTGATGGGCACTGAAGCTTTCTTT.

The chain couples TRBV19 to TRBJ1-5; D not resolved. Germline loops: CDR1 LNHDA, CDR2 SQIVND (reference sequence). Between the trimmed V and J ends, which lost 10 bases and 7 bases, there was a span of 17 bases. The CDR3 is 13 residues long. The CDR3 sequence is CATEASGFQPQHF. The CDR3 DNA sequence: TGTGCCACCGAAGCGTCTGGGTTCCAGCCCCAGCATTTT.

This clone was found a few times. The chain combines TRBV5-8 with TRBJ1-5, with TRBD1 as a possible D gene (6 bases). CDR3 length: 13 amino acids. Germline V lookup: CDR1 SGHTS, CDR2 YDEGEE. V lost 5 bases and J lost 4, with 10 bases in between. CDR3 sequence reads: CASSQQGNQPQHF. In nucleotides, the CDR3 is TGTGCCAGCAGTCAACAGGGAAATCAGCCCCAGCATTTT.

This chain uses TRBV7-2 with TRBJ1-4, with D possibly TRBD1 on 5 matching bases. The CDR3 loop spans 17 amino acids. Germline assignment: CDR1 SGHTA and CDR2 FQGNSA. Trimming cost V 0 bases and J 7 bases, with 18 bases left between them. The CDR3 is CASSLAAGPLTVEKLFF. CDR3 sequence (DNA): TGTGCCAGCAGCTTAGCTGCGGGACCGCTCACAGTTGAAAAACTGTTTTTT.

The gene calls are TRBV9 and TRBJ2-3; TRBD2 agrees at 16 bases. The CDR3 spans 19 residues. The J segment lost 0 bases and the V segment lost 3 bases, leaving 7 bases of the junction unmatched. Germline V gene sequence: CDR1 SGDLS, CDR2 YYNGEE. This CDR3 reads CASSASGLAGGTSTDTQYF. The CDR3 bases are TGTGCCAGCAGCGCCTCGGGACTAGCGGGGGGGACTAGCACAGATACGCAGTATTTT.

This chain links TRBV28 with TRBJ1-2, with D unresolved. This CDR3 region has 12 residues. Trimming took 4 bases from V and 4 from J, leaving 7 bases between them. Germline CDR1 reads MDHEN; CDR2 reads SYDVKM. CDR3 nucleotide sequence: TGTGCCAGCAGTTGGGGAGGCTATGGCTACACCTTC. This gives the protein CASSWGGYGYTF.

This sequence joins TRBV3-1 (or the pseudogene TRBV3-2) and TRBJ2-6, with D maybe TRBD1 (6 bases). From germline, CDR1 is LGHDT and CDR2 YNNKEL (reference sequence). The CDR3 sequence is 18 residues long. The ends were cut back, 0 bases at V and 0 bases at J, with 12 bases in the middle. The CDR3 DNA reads TGTGCCAGCAGCCAAGAGTGGGACACCAGCTCTGGGGCCAACGTCCTGACTTTC. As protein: CASSQEWDTSSGANVLTF.

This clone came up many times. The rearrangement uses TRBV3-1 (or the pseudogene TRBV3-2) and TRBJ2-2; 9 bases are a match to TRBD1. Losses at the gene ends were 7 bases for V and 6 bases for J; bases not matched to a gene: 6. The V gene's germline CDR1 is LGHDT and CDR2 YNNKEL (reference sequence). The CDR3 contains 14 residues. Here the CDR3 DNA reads TGTGCCAGCACAGGGACAGGGATTGCCGGGGAGCTGTTTTTT. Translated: CASTGTGIAGELFF.

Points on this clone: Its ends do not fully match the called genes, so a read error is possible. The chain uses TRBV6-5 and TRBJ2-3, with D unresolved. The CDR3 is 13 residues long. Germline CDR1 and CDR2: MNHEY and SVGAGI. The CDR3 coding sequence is TGTGCCGGCAGATACCCCGGCACAGATACGCAGTATTTT. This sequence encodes CAGRYPGTDTQYF.

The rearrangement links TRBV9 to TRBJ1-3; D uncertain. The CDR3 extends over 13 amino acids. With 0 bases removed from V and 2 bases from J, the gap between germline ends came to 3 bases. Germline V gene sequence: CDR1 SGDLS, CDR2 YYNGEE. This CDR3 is CASSVGPGNTIYF. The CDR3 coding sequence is TGTGCCAGCAGCGTAGGGCCTGGAAACACCATATATTTT.